The clone carrying this T cell receptor beta chain was seen at least ten times. No antigen is known for it. Germline V gene sequence: CDR1 SGHTA, CDR2 FQGNSA. The CDR3 covers 15 residues. Deletions cut 3 bases from V and 2 bases from J, with 12 bases between. These data come from a study of molecular identifiers for immune sequencing clone quantification. General study points: Jurkat TCR RNA spiked in from one cell reportedly remained identifiable amid 970,000 or so naive cells. In naive cells, under 1% of molecules belonged to clones above 20 RNA copies, against over 99% in effector cells.

Naive CD8 sequencing libraries were generated from around 20,000 to 990,000 sorted cells, with 10%, 30% or 50% RNA as input. Each CDR3 protein is one row after TCRdb ran MiXCR on the PCR reads. This repertoire shows about 500,000 distinct CDR3 sequences, 20% to 25% found once; its top ten account for more than 0.8%. The sequence came from a human donor in good health. Some libraries in this study had Jurkat cell RNA spiked in. The chain links TRBV7-2 to TRBJ2-3; the D is unclear. Sample: naive CD8+ T cells from blood, with Jurkat cell RNA spiked in. Subset given: FACS-sorted CD8+CD4-CCR7+CD45RA+ naive T cells. CDR3: CASSLLATLTDTQYF. In DNA, the CDR3 is TGTGCCAGCAGCTTGCTGGCTACCCTCACAGATACGCAGTATTTT.